This entry features one T cell receptor (beta chain) sequence. This record comes from a study of blood T cell repertoires in COVID-19. Study at large: The United States, Italy and Spain provided the acute and convalescent COVID-19 samples. The analysed material was cDNA or gDNA that came from T cells, B-cell-depleted T cells, or PBMCs.

Some clones are missing from TCRdb's copy, which holds only in-frame ones; the method was immunoSEQ multiplex PCR. The sample includes tens of thousands of clones, 87% of them seen just once. Germline CDR1 SGDLS, CDR2 YYNGEE. This CDR3 has 14 residues. V trimming: 2 bases; J trimming: 1 base; junction bases outside the gene matches: 0. The J gene is TRBJ2-3, the V gene TRBV9; 8 bases align to TRBD1. The material sequenced was peripheral blood. The clonotype originates from a man aged 55 to 69 with active or convalescent COVID-19. The CDR3 bases are TGTGCCAGCAGCGTGGGACAGGGCACAGATACGCAGTATTTT. Its translation is CASSVGQGTDTQYF.